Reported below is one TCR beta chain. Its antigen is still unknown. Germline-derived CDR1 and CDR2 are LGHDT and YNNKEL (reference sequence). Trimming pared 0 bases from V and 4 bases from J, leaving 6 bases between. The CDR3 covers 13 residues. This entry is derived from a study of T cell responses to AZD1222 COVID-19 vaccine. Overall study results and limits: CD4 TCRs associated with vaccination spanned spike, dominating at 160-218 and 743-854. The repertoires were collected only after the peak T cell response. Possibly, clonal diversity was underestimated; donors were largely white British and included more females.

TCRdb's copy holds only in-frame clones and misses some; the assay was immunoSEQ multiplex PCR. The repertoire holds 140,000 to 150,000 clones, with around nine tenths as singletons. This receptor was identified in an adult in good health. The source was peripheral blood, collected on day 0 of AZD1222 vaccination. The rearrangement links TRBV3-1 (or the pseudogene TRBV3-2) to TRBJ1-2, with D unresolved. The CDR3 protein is CASSQETGYGYTF. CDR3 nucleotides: TGTGCCAGCAGCCAAGAGACTGGCTATGGCTACACCTTC.